A single sample gave rise to the 26 T cell receptor beta chains below, sequenced in a study of radiotherapy plus CTLA-4 blockade in lung cancer (dated by TCRdb to 2016 to 2018). Libraries were made using the immunoSEQ multiplex PCR assay. TCRdb carries this immuneACCESS record with in-frame sequences only. Its versions omit some clonotypes, under half of them owing to an unresolved V gene in the studies checked, with the rest unexplained. The sample has about 110,000 clones on record, more than 75% of them singletons. 2.4% of the sample is taken by the ten largest. The starting material was peripheral blood, obtained from a patient treated with radiotherapy plus ipilimumab. These receptors all come from a human donor with non-small cell lung cancer that progressed on radiotherapy plus ipilimumab. Some clones in this sample may be carry-over from other donors' samples.

CDR3 sequence: CSVEERGYTF. The CDR3 DNA reads as TGCAGCGTTGAAGAAAGGGGCTACACCTTC. V usage is TRBV29-1 and J usage is TRBJ1-2; D unresolved. Germline loops: CDR1 SQVTM, CDR2 ANQGSEA. The CDR3 totals 10 residues. The germline V and J ends were trimmed by 0 bases and 8 bases, with 4 bases remaining between them.

The gene calls are TRBV13 and TRBJ2-3, with D maybe TRBD2 (7 bases). CDR3 size: 13 residues. The V and J ends lost 5 bases and 6 bases respectively, with 12 bases between them. Germline lookup yields CDR1 PRHDT and CDR2 FYEKMQ (reference sequence). The CDR3 loop reads CASSRGGSDTQYF. CDR3 nucleotide sequence: TGTGCCAGCAGCAGGGGGGGGTCTGATACGCAGTATTTT.

V usage is TRBV15 and J usage is TRBJ1-1; the D is unclear. Germline lookup yields CDR1 LNHNV and CDR2 YYDKDF (reference sequence). The CDR3 consists of 13 residues. With 0 bases removed from V and 1 base from J, the gap between germline ends came to 3 bases. CDR3 DNA sequence: TGTGCCACCAGCAGAGATGGGAACACTGAAGCTTTCTTT. It encodes CATSRDGNTEAFF. The variable domain in full, completed from reference TRBV15 and TRBJ1-1, reads DAMVIQNPRYQVTQFGKPVTLSCSQTLNHNVMYWYQQKSSQAPKLLFHYYDKDFNNEADTPDNFQSRRPNTSFCFLDIRSPGLGDTAMYLCATSRDGNTEAFFGQGTRLTVV.

The chain has TRBV6-5 and TRBJ1-5; D is undetermined. Germline V gene lookup returns CDR1 MNHEY and CDR2 SVGAGI. The CDR3 runs 15 residues. Trimming took 4 bases from V and 4 from J, leaving 14 bases between them. In nucleotides, the CDR3 is TGTGCCAGCAGTTTTGTGCACGGAGGGAATCAGCCCCAGCATTTT. This sequence encodes CASSFVHGGNQPQHF.

The chain links TRBV4-1 to TRBJ1-2; D is perhaps TRBD1 (6 bases). This CDR3 is built from 15 residues. V was clipped by 2 bases and J by 4 bases, with 14 bases between them. The V gene's germline CDR1 is MGHRA and CDR2 YSYEKL. The chain's CDR3 is CASSQRDKSGYGYTF. The CDR3 DNA sequence: TGCGCCAGCAGCCAAAGGGACAAAAGCGGCTATGGCTACACCTTC.

The chain uses TRBV5-6 and TRBJ1-2; 9 bases are a match to TRBD1. V was pared by 4 bases and J by 2 bases, with 6 bases of the junction left unmatched. Looked up from germline, CDR1 is SGHDT and CDR2 is YYEEEE. The CDR3 is made up of 15 amino acids. CDR3 sequence (DNA): TGTGCCAGCAGCAACTGGGACAGGGCGAACTATGGCTACACCTTC. Translated: CASSNWDRANYGYTF.

The CDR3 here is CASSPGQTYEQYF. In DNA, the CDR3 is TGCGCCAGCAGCCCGGGACAGACCTACGAGCAGTACTTC. V gene TRBV5-1 combines with J gene TRBJ2-7; 7 nucleotides match TRBD1. Germline trimming cut 4 bases from V and 2 bases from J; bases unmatched to any gene: 3. Germline V gene data show CDR1 as SGHRS and CDR2 as YFSETQ. The CDR3 length is 13 residues.

The V call is TRBV10-3, the J call TRBJ2-1; D remains unclear. V was pared by 4 bases and J by 0 bases, with 10 bases between. CDR3 length: 15 amino acids. Germline CDR1 reads ENHRY; CDR2 reads SYGVKD. CDR3 coding DNA: TGTGCCATCAGTGGTTGGCCCAGCTCCTACAATGAGCAGTTCTTC. Amino acid sequence: CAISGWPSSYNEQFF.

Here the CDR3 DNA reads TGCGCCAGCAGCTTGGGACAGTCGAACCTGCGGGAGACCCAGTACTTC. Its protein is CASSLGQSNLRETQYF. The chain has TRBV5-1 and TRBJ2-5, with TRBD1 as a possible D gene (5 bases). This CDR3 comprises 16 residues. Trimming took off 0 bases at V and 5 bases at J, with 17 bases between the two ends. CDR1 and CDR2 (germline): SGHRS, YFSETQ.

V gene TRBV6-5 combines with J gene TRBJ2-1; D may be TRBD1 (5 bases). There are 14 residues in the CDR3. Trimming stripped 6 bases from V and 2 bases from J, with 11 bases between. Germline lookup yields CDR1 MNHEY and CDR2 SVGAGI. CDR3 bases: TGTGCCAGCAGGAAGGGGATGACCTACAATGAGCAGTTCTTC. Translated, it gives CASRKGMTYNEQFF.

This clone was seen just once. The chain carries TRBV18 and TRBJ1-6; TRBD1 matches at 7 bases. CDR1 and CDR2 from the germline V gene are KGHSH and LQKENI. This CDR3 comprises 17 residues. V lost 6 bases to trimming and J lost 6 bases; unmatched junction nucleotides: 14. This chain's CDR3 is CASSPLGPGTANSPLHF. Written as DNA, the CDR3 is TGTGCCAGCTCTCCTCTCGGACCCGGGACAGCTAATTCACCCCTCCACTTT. The full variable domain, in which reference TRBV18 and TRBJ1-6 provide the parts outside the CDR3, is NAGVMQNPRHLVRRRGQEARLRCSPMKGHSHVYWYRQLPEEGLKFMVYLQKENIIDESGMPKERFSAEFPKEGPSILRIQQVVRGDSAAYFCASSPLGPGTANSPLHFGNGTRLTVT.

In its sample, this clone was seen a few times. V is TRBV7-3 and J is TRBJ2-2; D unresolved. Germline V gene data show CDR1 as SGHTA and CDR2 as FQGTGA. V lost 4 bases, J lost 8 bases, and 11 bases lay in between. This CDR3 has 13 amino acids. The CDR3 DNA reads TGTGCCAGCAGCTCACCAGGCAGAGGGGAGCTGTTTTTT. It codes for CASSSPGRGELFF. Together with reference TRBV7-3 and TRBJ2-2, the CDR3 gives the full variable domain: GAGVSQTPSNKVTEKGKYVELRCDPISGHTALYWYRQSLGQGPEFLIYFQGTGAADDSGLPNDRFFAVRPEGSVSTLKIQRTERGDSAVYLCASSSPGRGELFFGEGSRLTVL.

V is TRBV6-5 and J is TRBJ1-1; no clear D gene. V was cut by 2 bases and J by 0 bases, with 7 bases left in between. The CDR3 extends over 14 amino acids. Germline values: CDR1 MNHEY, CDR2 SVGAGI. The DNA of the CDR3 is TGTGCCAGCAGTTACGGCAGCTTGAACACTGAAGCTTTCTTT. Translated: CASSYGSLNTEAFF.

The CDR3 DNA is TGTGCCACCAGCAGAGAGGGCCCAGCAGGGCCTGGCTACACCTTC. It encodes CATSREGPAGPGYTF. The chain links TRBV15 to TRBJ1-2, with D possibly being TRBD1 (5 bases). V lost 0 bases and J 7 bases, leaving 15 bases between the germline ends. CDR3 length: 15 residues. Looked up from germline, CDR1 is LNHNV and CDR2 is YYDKDF (reference sequence).

The rearrangement uses TRBV2 and TRBJ2-1; 13 positions agree with TRBD2. The V gene end was trimmed by 10 bases and the J gene end by 7 bases; junction bases not matched to a gene: 10. CDR1 and CDR2 (germline): SNHLY, FYNNEI. The CDR3 is 15 amino acids. CDR3 loop: CAIPRTSGGTNEQFF. The CDR3 DNA reads as TGTGCCATCCCGAGGACTAGCGGGGGTACAAATGAGCAGTTCTTC.

This sequence joins TRBV10-3 and TRBJ2-7; D is unclear. CDR1 and CDR2 from the germline V gene are ENHRY and SYGVKD. This CDR3 spans 13 amino acids. Trimming left V 8 bases short and J 2 bases short, with 13 bases between. CDR3 bases: TGTGCCATCGCCGATGGACGGACCTACGAGCAGTACTTC. Protein product: CAIADGRTYEQYF.

The chain recombines TRBV5-4 with TRBJ2-7, with D hard to call. Germline V CDR1 and CDR2: SGHNT, YYREEE (reference sequence). The CDR3 consists of 14 residues. V was clipped by 6 bases and J by 2 bases, with 15 bases between them. For the CDR3, the DNA is TGTGCCAGCACCCCCTCGGGCGGAGCCTACGAGCAGTACTTC. Translated, it gives CASTPSGGAYEQYF.

The chain recombines TRBV20-1 with TRBJ1-1; D may be TRBD1 (5 bases). Germline loops: CDR1 DFQATT, CDR2 SNEGSKA (reference sequence). The CDR3 extends over 11 amino acids. CDR3 region: CTAGQNTEAFF. The DNA for the CDR3 is TGCACAGCCGGACAGAACACTGAAGCTTTCTTT.

The chain combines TRBV5-6 with TRBJ1-6; the match to TRBD1 covers 10 bases. CDR1 SGHDT and CDR2 YYEEEE come from the germline V gene. CDR3 length: 15 amino acids. J gave up 14 bases and V 4 bases, and 12 bases lay outside the gene matches. The CDR3 DNA is TGTGCCAGCAGCCAAGGGGGACAGGGGCGCACGTCCCTCCACTTT. As protein: CASSQGGQGRTSLHF.

Concerning this clone: One end of the junction varies from germline; a read error may be responsible. The V call is TRBV7-7, the J call TRBJ1-6; no clear D gene. Germline assignment: CDR1 SSHAT and CDR2 FNYEAQ (reference sequence). The CDR3 contains 11 residues. The CDR3 sequence: CASSPGQKNHF. The CDR3 DNA is TGTGCTAGCAGCCCTGGGCAAAAAAACCACTTT. The whole variable domain, filled in from reference TRBV7-7 and TRBJ1-6, reads GAGVSQSPRYKVTKRGQDVTLRCDPISSHATLYWYQQALGQGPEFLTYFNYEAQPDKSGLPSDRFSAERPEGSISTLTIQRTEQRDSAMYRCASSPGQKNHFGNGTRLTVT.

This rearrangement joins TRBV12-5 to TRBJ2-5, with D tentatively TRBD2 (5 bases). Trimming took 6 bases from V and 4 from J, leaving 12 bases between them. In germline, CDR1 is LGHNT, CDR2 FRNRAP. The CDR3 runs 13 residues. The CDR3 protein is CASGPGNPETQYF. CDR3 DNA: TGTGCTAGTGGACCCGGGAACCCAGAGACCCAGTACTTC.

The CDR3 DNA follows: TGTGCCAGCACCCGGCCCGGAAATTCTAACTATGGCTACACCTTC. This sequence encodes CASTRPGNSNYGYTF. This chain joins TRBV28 and TRBJ1-2; D not resolved. CDR1 MDHEN and CDR2 SYDVKM come from the germline V gene. V lost 7 bases, J lost 0 bases, and 15 bases lay in between. The CDR3 spans 15 residues.

This clone has just one count. The chain combines TRBV19 with TRBJ1-1; D gene unclear. Germline V CDR1 and CDR2: LNHDA, SQIVND (reference sequence). V shed 2 bases and J shed 4 bases, with 17 bases lying between them. This CDR3 contains 16 residues. CDR3 in DNA: TGTGCCAGTAGTATACCCCGCCGGCCGAGGACCACTGAAGCTTTCTTT. It translates to CASSIPRRPRTTEAFF.

V and J are TRBV30 and TRBJ1-4, with D unclear. This CDR3 spans 14 amino acids. Per germline, CDR1 GTSNPN and CDR2 SVGIG (reference sequence). V gave up 4 bases and J gave up 6 bases, with 15 bases separating them. As DNA, the CDR3 is TGTGCCTGGATGGTTCGGGGAAGCGATGAAAAACTGTTTTTT. It encodes CAWMVRGSDEKLFF.

This clone was detected once. The chain has TRBV7-6 and TRBJ2-6; the D gene is possibly TRBD1 (7 bases). Trimming removed 1 base from V and 1 base from J, with 17 bases in between. Per germline, CDR1 SGHVS and CDR2 FNYEAQ. This CDR3 region has 19 residues. The CDR3 is CASSLESAGQTSGANVLTF. The CDR3 bases are TGTGCCAGCAGCTTAGAGTCTGCGGGACAGACTTCTGGGGCCAACGTCCTGACTTTC. The full variable domain, rest sourced from reference TRBV7-6 and TRBJ2-6, is GAGVSQSPRYKVTKRGQDVALRCDPISGHVSLYWYRQALGQGPEFLTYFNYEAQQDKSGLPNDRFSAERPEGSISTLTIQRTEQRDSAMYRCASSLESAGQTSGANVLTFGAGSRLTVL.

This clone has only one observation. The rearrangement links TRBV6-5 to TRBJ1-4; tentatively, D is TRBD1 (6 bases). The CDR3 extends over 16 amino acids. Germline CDR1 reads MNHEY; CDR2 reads SVGAGI. V lost 0 bases to trimming and J lost 3 bases, with 11 bases between them. The DNA for the CDR3 is TGTGCCAGCAGTTACTCAACCGGGACATCTAATGAAAAACTGTTTTTT. It codes for CASSYSTGTSNEKLFF.